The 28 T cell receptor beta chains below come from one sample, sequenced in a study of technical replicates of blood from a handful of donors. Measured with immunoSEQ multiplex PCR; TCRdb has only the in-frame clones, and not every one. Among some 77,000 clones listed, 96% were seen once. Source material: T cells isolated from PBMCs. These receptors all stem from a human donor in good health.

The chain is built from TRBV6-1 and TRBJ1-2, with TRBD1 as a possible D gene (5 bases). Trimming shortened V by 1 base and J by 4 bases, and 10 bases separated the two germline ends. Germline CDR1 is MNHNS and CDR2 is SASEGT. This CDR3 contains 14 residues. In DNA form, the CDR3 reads TGTGCCAGCAGTGAAGTGGCGGGGGTCTATGGCTACACCTTC. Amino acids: CASSEVAGVYGYTF.

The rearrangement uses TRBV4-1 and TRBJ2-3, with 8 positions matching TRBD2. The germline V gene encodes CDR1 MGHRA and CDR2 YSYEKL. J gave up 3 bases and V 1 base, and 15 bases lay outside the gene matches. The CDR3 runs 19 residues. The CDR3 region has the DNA TGCGCCAGCAGCCAAGCGAGTGCTAGCGGGTATGAACTGACAGATACGCAGTATTTT. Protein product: CASSQASASGYELTDTQYF.

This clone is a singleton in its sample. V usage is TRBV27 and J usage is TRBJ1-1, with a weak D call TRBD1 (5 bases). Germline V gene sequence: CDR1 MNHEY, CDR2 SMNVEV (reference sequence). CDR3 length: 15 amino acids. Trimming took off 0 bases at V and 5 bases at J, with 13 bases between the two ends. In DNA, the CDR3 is TGTGCCAGCAGTTTATCCTGGGCTGGGGCGACTGAAGCTTTCTTT. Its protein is CASSLSWAGATEAFF.

CDR3 DNA sequence: TGTGCCAGCAGCTTAGGAGCGTCTCCAAACAATGAGCAGTTCTTC. Its protein is CASSLGASPNNEQFF. The chain links TRBV7-3 to TRBJ2-1; D gene unclear. The V gene's germline CDR1 is SGHTA and CDR2 FQGTGA. CDR3 length equals 15 residues. V was pared by 2 bases and J by 5 bases, with 13 bases between.

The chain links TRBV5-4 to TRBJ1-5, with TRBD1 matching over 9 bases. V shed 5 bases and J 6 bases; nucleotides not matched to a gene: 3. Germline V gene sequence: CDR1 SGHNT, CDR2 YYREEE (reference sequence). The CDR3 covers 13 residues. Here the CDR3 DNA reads TGTGCCAGCAGTACAGGGGGCGGTCAGCCCCAGCATTTT. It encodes CASSTGGGQPQHF.

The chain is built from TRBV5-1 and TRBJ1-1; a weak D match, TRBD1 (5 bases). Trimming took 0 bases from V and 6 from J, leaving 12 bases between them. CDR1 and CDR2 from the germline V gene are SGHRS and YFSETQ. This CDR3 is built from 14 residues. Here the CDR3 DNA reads TGCGCCAGCAGCTTGGCCCGGGGGAGGGCTGAAGCTTTCTTT. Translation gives CASSLARGRAEAFF.

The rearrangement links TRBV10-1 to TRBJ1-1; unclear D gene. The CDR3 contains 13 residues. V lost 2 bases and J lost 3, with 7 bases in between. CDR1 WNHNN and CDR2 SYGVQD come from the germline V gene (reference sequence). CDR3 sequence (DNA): TGCGCCAGCAGTGAGAACAGAGACACTGAAGCTTTCTTT. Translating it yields CASSENRDTEAFF.

The CDR3 is CASSLPDRNGNTIYF. CDR3 coding DNA: TGTGCCAGCAGCCTCCCCGACAGAAACGGAAACACCATATATTTT. The genes are TRBV7-9 and TRBJ1-3; D possibly corresponds to TRBD1 (5 bases). The germline V gene has CDR1 SEHNR and CDR2 FQNEAQ (reference sequence). Deletions cut 5 bases from V and 4 bases from J, with 15 bases between. The CDR3 totals 15 residues. The full variable domain, with the rest looked up from reference TRBV7-9 and TRBJ1-3, is DTGVSQNPRHKITKRGQNVTFRCDPISEHNRLYWYRQTLGQGPEFLTYFQNEAQLEKSRLLSDRFSAERPKGSFSTLEIQRTEQGDSAMYLCASSLPDRNGNTIYFGEGSWLTVV.

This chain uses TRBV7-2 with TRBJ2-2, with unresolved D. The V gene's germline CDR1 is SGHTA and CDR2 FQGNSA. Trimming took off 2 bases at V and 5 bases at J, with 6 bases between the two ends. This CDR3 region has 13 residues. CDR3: CASSLYGTGELFF. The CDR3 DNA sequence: TGTGCCAGCAGCTTATACGGGACCGGGGAGCTGTTTTTT.

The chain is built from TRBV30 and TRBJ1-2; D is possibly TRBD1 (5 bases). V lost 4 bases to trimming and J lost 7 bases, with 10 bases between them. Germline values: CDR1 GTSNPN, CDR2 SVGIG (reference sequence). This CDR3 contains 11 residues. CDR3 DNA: TGTGCCTGGAATGGGGGGGGTGGCTACACCTTC. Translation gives CAWNGGGGYTF.

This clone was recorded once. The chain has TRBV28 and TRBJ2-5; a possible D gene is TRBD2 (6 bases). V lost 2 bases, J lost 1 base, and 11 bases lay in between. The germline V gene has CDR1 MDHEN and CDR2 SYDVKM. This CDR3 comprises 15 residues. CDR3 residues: CASSLDLAIQETQYF. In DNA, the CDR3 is TGTGCCAGCAGTTTAGACCTAGCGATCCAAGAGACCCAGTACTTC.

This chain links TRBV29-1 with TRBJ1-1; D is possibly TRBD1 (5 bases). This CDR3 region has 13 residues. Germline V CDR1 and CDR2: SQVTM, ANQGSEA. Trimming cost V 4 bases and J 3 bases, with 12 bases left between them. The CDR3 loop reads CSVATGGDTEAFF. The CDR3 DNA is TGCAGCGTTGCTACCGGGGGAGACACTGAAGCTTTCTTT.

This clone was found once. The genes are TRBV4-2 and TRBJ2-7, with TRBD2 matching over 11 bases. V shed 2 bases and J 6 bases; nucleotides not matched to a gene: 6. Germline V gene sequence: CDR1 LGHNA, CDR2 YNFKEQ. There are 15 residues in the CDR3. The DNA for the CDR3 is TGTGCCAGCAGCCAATTACTAGCGGGAGTGGGCGAGCAGTACTTC. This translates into CASSQLLAGVGEQYF.

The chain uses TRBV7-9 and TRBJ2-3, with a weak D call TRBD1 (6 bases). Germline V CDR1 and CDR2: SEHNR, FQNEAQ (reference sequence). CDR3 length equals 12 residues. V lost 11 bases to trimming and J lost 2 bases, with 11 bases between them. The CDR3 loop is CAPDRYTDTQYF. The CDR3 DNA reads TGTGCCCCGGACAGATACACAGATACGCAGTATTTT.

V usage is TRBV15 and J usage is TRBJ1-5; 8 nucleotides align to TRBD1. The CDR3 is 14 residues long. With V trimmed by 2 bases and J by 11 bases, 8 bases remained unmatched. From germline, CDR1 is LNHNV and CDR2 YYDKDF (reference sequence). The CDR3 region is CATSRKTGEGTQHF. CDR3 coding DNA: TGTGCCACCAGCAGAAAGACAGGGGAAGGCACCCAGCATTTT.

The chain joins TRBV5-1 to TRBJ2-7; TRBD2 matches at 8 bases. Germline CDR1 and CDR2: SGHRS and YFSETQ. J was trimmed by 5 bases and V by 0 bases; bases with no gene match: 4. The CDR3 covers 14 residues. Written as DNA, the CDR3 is TGCGCCAGCAGCTTGGAGGGACTAGAAGACGAGCAGTACTTC. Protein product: CASSLEGLEDEQYF.

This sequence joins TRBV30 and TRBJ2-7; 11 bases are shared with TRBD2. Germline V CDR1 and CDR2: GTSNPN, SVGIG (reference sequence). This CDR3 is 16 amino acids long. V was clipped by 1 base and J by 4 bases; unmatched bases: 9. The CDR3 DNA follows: TGTGCCTGGAGTGCGGGACTAGCGGAGAAAAGGTACGAGCAGTACTTC. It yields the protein CAWSAGLAEKRYEQYF.

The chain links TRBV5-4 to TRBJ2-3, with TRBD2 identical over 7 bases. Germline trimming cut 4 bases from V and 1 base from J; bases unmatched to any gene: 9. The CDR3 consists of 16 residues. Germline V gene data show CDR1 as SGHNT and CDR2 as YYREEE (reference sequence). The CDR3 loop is CASSLLTSGGTDTQYF. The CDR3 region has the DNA TGTGCCAGCAGCCTTCTGACCAGCGGGGGCACAGATACGCAGTATTTT. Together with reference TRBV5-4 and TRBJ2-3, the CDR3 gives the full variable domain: ETGVTQSPTHLIKTRGQQVTLRCSSQSGHNTVSWYQQALGQGPQFIFQYYREEENGRGNFPPRFSGLQFPNYSSELNVNALELDDSALYLCASSLLTSGGTDTQYFGPGTRLTVL.

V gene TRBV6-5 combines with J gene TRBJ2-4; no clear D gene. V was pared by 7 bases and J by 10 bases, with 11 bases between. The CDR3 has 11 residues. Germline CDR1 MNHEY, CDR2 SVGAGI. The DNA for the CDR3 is TGTGCCAGCATAACAAGTGCTATTCAGTACTTC. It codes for CASITSAIQYF.

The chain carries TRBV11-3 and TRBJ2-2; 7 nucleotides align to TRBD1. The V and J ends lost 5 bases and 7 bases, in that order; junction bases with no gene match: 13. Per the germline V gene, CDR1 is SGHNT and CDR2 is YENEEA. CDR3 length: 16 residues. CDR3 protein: CASSRTTGVYGGELFF. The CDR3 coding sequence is TGTGCCAGCAGCCGTACCACAGGGGTTTATGGCGGGGAGCTGTTTTTT.

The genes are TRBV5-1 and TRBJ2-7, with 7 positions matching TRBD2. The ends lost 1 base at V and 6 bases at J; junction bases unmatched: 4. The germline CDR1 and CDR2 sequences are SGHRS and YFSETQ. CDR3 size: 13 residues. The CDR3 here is CASSLSGGVEQYF. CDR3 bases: TGCGCCAGCAGCTTGTCGGGGGGTGTCGAGCAGTACTTC.

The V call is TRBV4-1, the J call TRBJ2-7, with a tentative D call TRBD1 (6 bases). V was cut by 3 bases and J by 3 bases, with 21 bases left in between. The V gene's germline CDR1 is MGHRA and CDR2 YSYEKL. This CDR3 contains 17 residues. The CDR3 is CASSHTTRQAIHYEQYF. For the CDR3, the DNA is TGCGCCAGCAGCCATACTACTCGACAGGCAATCCACTACGAGCAGTACTTC.

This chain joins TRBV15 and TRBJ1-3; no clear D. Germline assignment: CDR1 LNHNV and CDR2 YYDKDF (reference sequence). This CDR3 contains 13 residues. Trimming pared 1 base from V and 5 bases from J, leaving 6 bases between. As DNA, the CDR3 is TGTGCCACCAGCAGAGGTCCTAGAAACACCATATATTTT. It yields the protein CATSRGPRNTIYF. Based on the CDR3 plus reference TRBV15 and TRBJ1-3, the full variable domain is DAMVIQNPRYQVTQFGKPVTLSCSQTLNHNVMYWYQQKSSQAPKLLFHYYDKDFNNEADTPDNFQSRRPNTSFCFLDIRSPGLGDTAMYLCATSRGPRNTIYFGEGSWLTVV.

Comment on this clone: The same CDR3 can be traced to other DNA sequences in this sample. This chain's CDR3 is CASSYSEGNTEAFF. CDR3 nucleotides: TGTGCCAGCAGTTACTCCGAGGGAAACACTGAAGCTTTCTTT. The gene calls are TRBV6-5 and TRBJ1-1; D remains ambiguous. CDR3 length: 14 amino acids. V lost 0 bases, J lost 2 bases, and 7 bases lay in between. Per the germline V gene, CDR1 is MNHEY and CDR2 is SVGAGI.

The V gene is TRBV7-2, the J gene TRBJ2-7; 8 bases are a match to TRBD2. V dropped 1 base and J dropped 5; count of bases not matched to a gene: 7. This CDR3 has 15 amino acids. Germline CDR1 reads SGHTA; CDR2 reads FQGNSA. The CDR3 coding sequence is TGTGCCAGCAGCTTAGGTCTAGCGGGTAGCGACGAGCAGTACTTC. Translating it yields CASSLGLAGSDEQYF.

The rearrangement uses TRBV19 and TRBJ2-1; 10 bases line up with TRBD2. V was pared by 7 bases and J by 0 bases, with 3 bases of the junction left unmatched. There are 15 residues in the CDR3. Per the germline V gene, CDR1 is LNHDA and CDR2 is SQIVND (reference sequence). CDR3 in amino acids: CASIPSGGSYNEQFF. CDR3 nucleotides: TGTGCCAGTATACCTAGCGGGGGCTCCTACAATGAGCAGTTCTTC.

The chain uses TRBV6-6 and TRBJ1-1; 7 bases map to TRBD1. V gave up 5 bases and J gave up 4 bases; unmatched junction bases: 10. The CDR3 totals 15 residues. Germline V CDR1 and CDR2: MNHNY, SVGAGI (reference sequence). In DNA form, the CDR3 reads TGTGCCAGCAGTCCCCCAGGGGGAATTAGCACTGAAGCTTTCTTT. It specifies CASSPPGGISTEAFF.

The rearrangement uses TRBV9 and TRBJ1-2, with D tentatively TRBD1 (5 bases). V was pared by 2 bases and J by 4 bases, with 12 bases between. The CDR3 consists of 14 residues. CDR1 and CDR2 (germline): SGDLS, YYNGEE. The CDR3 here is CASSVLDRAYGYTF. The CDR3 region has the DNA TGTGCCAGCAGCGTCCTCGACAGAGCCTATGGCTACACCTTC.